These T cell receptor beta chains were read from a single sample in a study of cytomegalovirus exposure and HLA in healthy donors. TCRdb's table, derived via immunoSEQ multiplex PCR, lists solely in-frame clones and lacks some. Among over 120,000 clones listed, 70% to 85% were seen once. Sequenced input: PBMCs. All receptors come from a man aged 25-45 years in good health and CMV-seropositive. Both conserved end residues are part of each CDR3. The order of the fields is V gene, D gene, CDR3 protein. A D gene is named only where the DNA matches it firmly.

TRBV30	.	CAWSVTQDTQYF
TRBV4-2	.	CASSQDIWREGDAEAFF
TRBV6-5	TRBD2	CASSYSILAGGKQFF
TRBV7-3	TRBD2	CASSQPTGLAGAYNEQFF
TRBV7-2	.	CASSTRLAEGYNEQFF
TRBV29-1	.	CSVPQGLSSYEQYF
TRBV5-1	.	CASSLALSSDTQYF
TRBV5-6	.	CASSLDPETYNEQFF
TRBV7-2	.	CASSSQKYEQYF
TRBV12-5	TRBD2	CASGLTAGGYSYEQYF
TRBV4-1	TRBD2	CASSQGLARNTGELFF
TRBV2	.	CASTKDRVTGELFF
TRBV18	TRBD1	CASSPQGQGLNEQFF
TRBV19	TRBD2	CASSITGGRNEQFF
TRBV7-9	TRBD1	CASRRTWGQGAQETQYF
TRBV5-1	TRBD2	CASSPGASGTDTQYF
TRBV6-4	.	CASSATGGVGETQYF
TRBV9	.	CASSVGGDSPTDTQYF
TRBV7-7	TRBD1	CASSHDREREQYF
TRBV4-1	TRBD2	CASSQVLERTSGAYEQYF
TRBV10-1	TRBD1	CASSEHGQGTEAFF
TRBV14	.	CASSPSGSSIWLDGYTF
TRBV5-5	TRBD1	CASSSGQYQETQYF
TRBV11-2	.	CASSLGPGGQYEQYF
TRBV7-9	.	CSSSFSGAEQYF
TRBV19	TRBD1	CASSTGTGGGQPQHF
TRBV7-2	.	CASTLGGADYNEQFF
TRBV7-2	TRBD2	CASSSARREIQETQYF
TRBV10-3	TRBD1	CAISGGDRLRSYGYTF
TRBV7-9	TRBD2	CASSLGTAGGRNEQFF
TRBV7-9	.	CASDRGGSGNTIYF
TRBV7-6	.	CASSLGQGGSEQYF
TRBV19	TRBD1	CASSMAGDRGDYEQYF
TRBV28	TRBD1	CASSQDRVDEKLFF
TRBV11-2	TRBD1	CASSKPTGGLETQYF
TRBV5-1	.	CASSSTPFSSSVREQYF
TRBV18	TRBD2	CASSPLAGGSNEQFF
TRBV21-1	.	CASSKARPDSAKNIQYF
TRBV5-6	.	CASSLVQEAYEQYF
TRBV7-7	TRBD2	CASSLGASGSGGTDTQYF
TRBV6-5	TRBD1	CASSYSNRGGTEAFF
TRBV9	.	CASSAMDYAPYEQYF
TRBV20-1	.	CSVEYQETQYF
TRBV14	.	CASSTQGYTIYF
TRBV19	.	CASRTGQTNQPQHF
TRBV9	TRBD2	CASSAGAGGLDEQFF
TRBV7-9	.	CASSLVTAPYEQYF
TRBV6-5	.	CASTRGQGHYGYTF
TRBV13	.	CASSSYFSNQPQHF
TRBV28	TRBD1	CASSPRGLTSYEQYF
TRBV7-9	TRBD2	CASSPGLAGGPQETQYF
TRBV9	.	CASSGQGGGNTGELFF
TRBV9	TRBD2	CASSPRTSGGHEQFF
TRBV18	.	CASSPVFQNYGYTF
TRBV7-6	.	CASTSDMNTEAFF
TRBV18	.	CASSLTNRNYGYTF
TRBV10-3	TRBD2	CAIRALAEYEQFF
TRBV7-9	.	CASSLNRQETQYF